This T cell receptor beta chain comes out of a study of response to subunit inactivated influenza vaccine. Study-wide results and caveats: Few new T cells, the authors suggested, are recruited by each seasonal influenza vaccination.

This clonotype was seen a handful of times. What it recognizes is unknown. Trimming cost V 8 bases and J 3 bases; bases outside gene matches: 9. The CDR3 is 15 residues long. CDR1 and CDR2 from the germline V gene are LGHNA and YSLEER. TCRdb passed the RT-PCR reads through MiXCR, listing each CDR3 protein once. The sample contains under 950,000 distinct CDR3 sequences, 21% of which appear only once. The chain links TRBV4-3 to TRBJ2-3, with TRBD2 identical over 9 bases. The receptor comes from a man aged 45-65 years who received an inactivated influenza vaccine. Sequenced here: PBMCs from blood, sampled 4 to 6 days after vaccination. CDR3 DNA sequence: TGCGCCAGCTTCCCCGGGACTAGCTTTACAGATACGCAGTATTTT. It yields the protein CASFPGTSFTDTQYF.